This is a list of T cell receptor beta chains from one sample in a study of vaccination effects on CD4 cells after COVID-19. This table comes from immunoSEQ multiplex PCR, and its TCRdb copy is limited to in-frame clones, with some not included. The sample shows around 40,000 clones, roughly two thirds of them seen only once. These receptors' targets are unknown. Source: CD4+ T cells from PBMCs cultured without peptide, taken before COVID-19 vaccination. These receptors came from a human donor who received a COVID-19 vaccine. Each CDR3 is given without its conserved first and last residue. D genes are given only for firm matches.

D,V,J,CDR3
.,TRBV13,TRBJ1-2,ASSLGSPPQGGYT
TRBD1,TRBV5-1,TRBJ1-1,ASSPTGGRTEAF
.,TRBV27,TRBJ2-1,ASSSDLGGGAYNEQF
TRBD2,TRBV7-6,TRBJ2-5,ASSLESGRGGETQY
TRBD2,TRBV5-1,TRBJ2-7,ASSLEAGGSYEQY
TRBD1,TRBV7-9,TRBJ1-2,ASRGRDRQKGYT
.,TRBV19,TRBJ2-6,ASTPGYTAGANVLT
.,TRBV20-1,TRBJ1-2,SARAGYGYT
.,TRBV18,TRBJ2-3,ASSPLSTDTQY
.,TRBV4-1,TRBJ2-1,ASSLKLGDFYNEQF
TRBD1,TRBV19,TRBJ1-6,ASSIGWDRVPSPLH
.,TRBV18,TRBJ1-1,ASSPLRGNTEAF
.,TRBV5-1,TRBJ1-1,ASGQTNTEAF
TRBD2,TRBV7-9,TRBJ2-1,ASSSELAGSYNEQF
.,TRBV5-4,TRBJ1-2,ASSSFGGAELYGYT
.,TRBV7-6,TRBJ2-3,ASSLGVAEYTDTQY
TRBD2,TRBV10-1,TRBJ2-1,ASSGSVGGSQF
TRBD1,TRBV4-2,TRBJ1-1,ASSQASGGGNAEAF
.,TRBV6-2/TRBV6-3,TRBJ1-1,ASSYDPLWGKGTEAF
.,TRBV9,TRBJ1-1,ASSVAPRVNTEAF
TRBD1,TRBV20-1,TRBJ1-1,SASSGDRGRGAF
.,TRBV5-1,TRBJ2-1,ASSLPPSRGRYNEQF
TRBD1,TRBV6-5,TRBJ1-2,ASSYRQGVNYGYT
.,TRBV3-1/TRBV3-2,TRBJ2-7,ASSQGGLEQY
.,TRBV5-6,TRBJ2-7,ASSLTGNPYEQY
TRBD1,TRBV5-4,TRBJ1-2,ASSSDRGYGYT
.,TRBV4-1,TRBJ2-7,ASSPQAGITYEQY
TRBD2,TRBV5-4,TRBJ2-7,ASSLHAGGYEQY
TRBD2,TRBV10-3,TRBJ2-2,AAKPGLENTGELF
.,TRBV6-5,.,ASSLREWAGNTIY
.,TRBV25-1,TRBJ1-2,ASSEQGWYGYT
TRBD2,TRBV5-4,TRBJ2-7,ASSWSAGGLYEQY
.,TRBV4-1,TRBJ1-2,ASSQVGGGEGGYT
.,TRBV18,TRBJ1-1,ASSPTGTNTEAF
.,TRBV18,TRBJ2-1,ASSPGVQGTYNEQF
.,TRBV5-4,TRBJ2-5,ASSGTSQETQY
.,TRBV20-1,TRBJ1-2,SAPHYGYT
.,TRBV15,TRBJ2-2,ATSRDGGELF
.,TRBV7-8,TRBJ1-2,ASSARRDRGTPAGYT
.,TRBV5-5,TRBJ1-1,ASSFLSLLAGNTEAF
.,TRBV11-2,TRBJ1-5,ASSFDGSGPQH
.,TRBV5-1,TRBJ1-2,ASSPDGNNYGYT
.,TRBV5-5,TRBJ2-1,ASSLDIQTSSYNEQF
.,TRBV6-5,TRBJ2-2,ATRFSDTGELF